This T cell receptor beta chain stems from a study of cytomegalovirus exposure and HLA in healthy donors. A multiplex PCR was run with 60 Vbeta primers and 13 Jbeta primers. The method was immunoSEQ multiplex PCR; TCRdb's version includes in-frame clones alone and lacks a portion of them. Here the sample spans 130,000 or so clones, roughly two thirds being singletons. General study findings and limits: Later analysis identified 16,951 TCR beta sequences associated with HLA alleles, using a false discovery rate threshold of 0.05.

Turning to this clone: What it binds is unknown.

Specimen: PBMCs. This clonotype was obtained from a male donor in good health and CMV-seronegative.

The CDR3 loop is CASSLADRGRDEQYF. CDR3 nucleotides: TGTGCCAGCAGCTTGGCAGACAGGGGCCGGGACGAGCAGTACTTC. The chain has TRBV11-2 and TRBJ2-7, with TRBD1 matching over 8 bases. The germline V gene has CDR1 SGHAT and CDR2 FQNNGV. J was trimmed by 5 bases and V by 3 bases; bases with no gene match: 9. This CDR3 comprises 15 residues.